This T cell receptor beta chain derives from a study of CD8 T cells in ankylosing spondylitis. Trimming cost V 3 bases and J 2 bases; bases outside gene matches: 7. Looked up from germline, CDR1 is DFQATT and CDR2 is SNEGSKA (reference sequence). This CDR3 is 14 amino acids long. A remark on this clonotype: Its antigen is not identified.

Points from the study as a whole: Prior literature has documented some motif variants in synovial fluid and blood from reactive arthritis. A TCR beta motif of under ten highly homologous variants seemed to mark ankylosing spondylitis blood. Relatively scarce in peripheral blood, disease-linked clones were CD8+.

Quantitative barcoded 5'-RACE was used to prepare TCR beta libraries. TCRdb reprocessed the 5' RACE reads via MiXCR and lists one record per CDR3 protein. The sample includes approximately 150,000 distinct CDR3 sequences, about a third of them seen just once. Material: synovial fluid, either unsorted or a sorted T cell fraction (not recorded which). This sequence joins TRBV20-1 and TRBJ2-7; 7 bases match TRBD2. This TCR was recovered from a male donor with ankylosing spondylitis. The CDR3 is CSASRGLVPYEQYF. CDR3 nucleotides: TGCAGTGCTAGTCGCGGACTAGTTCCCTACGAGCAGTACTTC.